What follows are 6 T cell receptor beta chains derived from one specimen sequenced in a study of T-cell reconstitution after alpha-beta-depleted transplantation in children listed by TCRdb under 2016. The method behind the library was PCR. Sequencing was performed on an Illumina HiSeq 2500. To normalize quantification of the TCRbeta repertoire, the TCR libraries were built with molecular barcoding that relied on unique molecular identifiers. TCRdb trimmed the raw reads at Q25, called clones with MiXCR and kept productive beta chains. Every CDR3 protein is listed once, alongside the most common genes and DNA of its rows. Recorded for this sample are approximately 520,000 distinct CDR3 sequences; 32% of them occurred a single time. 2% to 3% of the sample belongs to the ten largest clones. The sequencing used PBMCs from the stem cell graft donor, collected from the stem cell graft. The receptors were sampled from a human donor who donated a stem cell graft to a child with aplastic anemia.

V usage is TRBV7-6 and J usage is TRBJ2-5; 9 positions match TRBD1. Losses at the gene ends were 5 bases for V and 4 bases for J; bases not matched to a gene: 8. Germline assignment: CDR1 SGHVS and CDR2 FNYEAQ. CDR3 length equals 15 residues. The CDR3 is CASSPGTGRGETQYF. DNA for the CDR3: TGTGCCAGCAGCCCTGGGACAGGGCGGGGAGAGACCCAGTACTTC.

The chain has TRBV7-6 and TRBJ1-2; 8 bases align to TRBD1. V shed 0 bases, J shed 4 bases, and the junction held 4 bases outside the gene matches. Germline values: CDR1 SGHVS, CDR2 FNYEAQ. The CDR3 consists of 15 residues. CDR3 DNA: TGTGCCAGCAGCTTAGCCCAGGGGGCAGGCTATGGCTACACCTTC. It yields the protein CASSLAQGAGYGYTF.

V usage is TRBV20-1 and J usage is TRBJ1-1, with D tentatively TRBD1 (5 bases). The V and J ends lost 1 base and 4 bases respectively, with 13 bases between them. The CDR3 contains 14 residues. The germline gives CDR1 DFQATT, CDR2 SNEGSKA (reference sequence). In DNA form, the CDR3 reads TGCAGTGCTAGAGTGGGGGGGGGAGTCACTGAAGCTTTCTTT. Amino acids: CSARVGGGVTEAFF.

Comment on this clonotype: A much larger clone lies a single base off, so this may be a read error. The chain combines TRBV10-1 with TRBJ1-2; the D is unclear. The germline V gene encodes CDR1 WNHNN and CDR2 SYGVQD (reference sequence). The CDR3 spans 14 residues. The CDR3 nucleotides read TGCGCCAGCAGTGACACGACGGAAATCTATGTCTACACCTTC. Translation gives CASSDTTEIYVYTF.

This clonotype has only a few counts. The chain combines TRBV14 with TRBJ2-7; 8 bases line up with TRBD1. Per the germline V gene, CDR1 is SGHDN and CDR2 is FVKESK. V shed 4 bases and J 6 bases; nucleotides not matched to a gene: 8. The CDR3 runs 14 residues. The CDR3: CASSRSTGAIEQYF. The CDR3 coding sequence is TGTGCCAGCAGCCGATCGACAGGGGCGATCGAGCAGTACTTC.

This clonotype appeared once. This chain links TRBV6-2 or TRBV6-3 with TRBJ2-3; D not resolved. Germline CDR1 is MNHEY and CDR2 is SVGEGT. This CDR3 has 12 residues. Trimming stripped 5 bases from V and 6 bases from J, with 9 bases between. CDR3 in DNA: TGTGCCAGCAGTCCGCCTTTGGATACGCAGTATTTT. It encodes CASSPPLDTQYF.